One and the same sample provided the 20 T cell receptor beta chains below, sequenced in a study of beta chain features in type 1 diabetes. Of the isolated RNA, all was reverse transcribed, and so the sequenced material was expressed TCRB transcripts. Method: immunoSEQ multiplex PCR; TCRdb's copy keeps in-frame clones and lacks some. Of roughly 60,000 clones detected, roughly three fifths appear once; the ten largest clones hold 2% to 2.5%. The sequenced sample was Tregs from blood. The receptors stem from a woman between 18 and 29 years old in good health.

The genes are TRBV6-5 and TRBJ2-7; weak D call: TRBD2 (5 bases). The CDR3 loop spans 13 amino acids. Germline CDR1 reads MNHEY; CDR2 reads SVGAGI. V lost 4 bases and J 8 bases, leaving 15 bases between the germline ends. CDR3 sequence: CASSFPDLGKQYF. CDR3 in DNA: TGTGCCAGCAGTTTCCCGGACTTGGGGAAGCAGTACTTC.

This clone appeared a few times. The sample has other DNA sequences that encode this CDR3 too. This sequence joins TRBV18 and TRBJ2-2; 9 nucleotides line up with TRBD1. The V gene's germline CDR1 is KGHSH and CDR2 LQKENI. V was pared by 6 bases and J by 3 bases, with 5 bases of the junction left unmatched. The CDR3 has 15 residues. The CDR3 nucleotides read TGTGCCAGCTCCCCGAGGACAGGGGACACCGGGGAGCTGTTTTTT. Amino acids: CASSPRTGDTGELFF.

The genes are TRBV19 and TRBJ2-1; D uncertain. The CDR3 runs to 15 residues. Germline lookup yields CDR1 LNHDA and CDR2 SQIVND (reference sequence). V shed 3 bases and J shed 0 bases, with 9 bases lying between them. CDR3 bases: TGTGCCAGTAGTATCAGGAAGAGCTCCTACAATGAGCAGTTCTTC. The encoded protein is CASSIRKSSYNEQFF. Variable domain in full (rest from reference TRBV19 and TRBJ2-1): DGGITQSPKYLFRKEGQNVTLSCEQNLNHDAMYWYRQDPGQGLRLIYYSQIVNDFQKGDIAEGYSVSREKKESFPLTVTSAQKNPTAFYLCASSIRKSSYNEQFFGPGTRLTVL.

The V gene is TRBV5-1, the J gene TRBJ1-1; perhaps TRBD1 as D (6 bases). The CDR3 sequence is 14 residues long. The germline V and J ends were trimmed by 3 bases and 3 bases, with 12 bases remaining between them. Per the germline V gene, CDR1 is SGHRS and CDR2 is YFSETQ. CDR3: CASSSGQKDTEAFF. In nucleotides, the CDR3 is TGCGCCAGCAGCTCCGGACAGAAAGACACTGAAGCTTTCTTT. Using reference TRBV5-1 and TRBJ1-1 for the parts outside the CDR3, the full variable domain is KAGVTQTPRYLIKTRGQQVTLSCSPISGHRSVSWYQQTPGQGLQFLFEYFSETQRNKGNFPGRFSGRQFSNSRSEMNVSTLELGDSALYLCASSSGQKDTEAFFGQGTRLTVV.

The J gene is TRBJ1-1, the V gene TRBV7-9, with no clear D. Per the germline V gene, CDR1 is SEHNR and CDR2 is FQNEAQ (reference sequence). There are 13 residues in the CDR3. Trimming stripped 5 bases from V and 3 bases from J, with 10 bases between. CDR3 nucleotides: TGTGCCAGCAGCCTAACCCCGGACACTGAAGCTTTCTTT. This gives the protein CASSLTPDTEAFF.

The chain joins TRBV5-1 to TRBJ2-2, with 7 bases that match TRBD1. This CDR3 is built from 16 residues. The germline gives CDR1 SGHRS, CDR2 YFSETQ. Germline trimming cut 1 base from V and 1 base from J; bases unmatched to any gene: 4. CDR3 sequence: CASSLPRDRNTGELFF. CDR3 in DNA: TGCGCCAGCAGCTTGCCTAGGGACAGGAACACCGGGGAGCTGTTTTTT. Full variable domain (outside the CDR3, taken from reference TRBV5-1 and TRBJ2-2): KAGVTQTPRYLIKTRGQQVTLSCSPISGHRSVSWYQQTPGQGLQFLFEYFSETQRNKGNFPGRFSGRQFSNSRSEMNVSTLELGDSALYLCASSLPRDRNTGELFFGEGSRLTVL.

The chain is built from TRBV9 and TRBJ2-3; 8 positions match TRBD2. Germline V gives CDR1 SGDLS, CDR2 YYNGEE. The ends lost 3 bases at V and 6 bases at J; junction bases unmatched: 6. The CDR3 extends over 14 amino acids. CDR3 DNA sequence: TGTGCCAGCAGCGCCCGGGGGGGCCGGGATACGCAGTATTTT. This gives the protein CASSARGGRDTQYF.

The chain combines TRBV6-1 with TRBJ2-5; D is undetermined. Trimming removed 3 bases from V and 11 bases from J, with 16 bases in between. CDR1 is MNHNS and CDR2 is SASEGT in the germline V gene. This CDR3 comprises 13 residues. The CDR3 sequence: CASSDWQTKEQYF. The CDR3 region has the DNA TGTGCCAGCAGTGATTGGCAGACCAAGGAGCAGTACTTC.

This sequence joins TRBV2 and TRBJ2-3; 7 bases match TRBD2. V shed 7 bases, J shed 5 bases, and the junction held 9 bases outside the gene matches. CDR3 length: 14 residues. Looked up from germline, CDR1 is SNHLY and CDR2 is FYNNEI. The CDR3 here is CASTAGVSGDTQYF. As DNA, the CDR3 is TGTGCCAGCACCGCGGGGGTTTCAGGAGATACGCAGTATTTT.

The chain employs TRBV2 and TRBJ1-2, with 7 bases identical to TRBD1. The V gene's germline CDR1 is SNHLY and CDR2 FYNNEI. Trimming removed 7 bases from V and 2 bases from J; junction bases left unmatched: 4. The CDR3 contains 13 residues. CDR3 protein: CASTEQGNYGYTF. The DNA of the CDR3 is TGTGCCAGCACCGAACAGGGGAACTATGGCTACACCTTC.

This clone was counted only a few times. The chain links TRBV5-1 to TRBJ1-4; 7 bases are a match to TRBD1. Germline trimming cut 5 bases from V and 5 bases from J; bases unmatched to any gene: 6. The CDR3 sequence is 14 residues long. Germline values: CDR1 SGHRS, CDR2 YFSETQ. The CDR3: CASRRQGGNEKLFF. DNA for the CDR3: TGCGCCAGCAGACGGCAGGGGGGCAATGAAAAACTGTTTTTT.

The rearrangement joins TRBV5-4 to TRBJ1-2, with D uncertain. Trimming took off 2 bases at V and 5 bases at J, with 16 bases between the two ends. The CDR3 totals 15 residues. Germline lookup yields CDR1 SGHNT and CDR2 YYREEE (reference sequence). The CDR3 loop is CASSLFGREQYGYTF. The CDR3 nucleotides are TGTGCCAGCAGCTTATTCGGAAGGGAGCAGTATGGCTACACCTTC.

Only one count was recorded for this clone. The genes are TRBV6-6 and TRBJ2-7, with 7 nucleotides matching TRBD2. This CDR3 comprises 14 residues. Germline V gene sequence: CDR1 MNHNY, CDR2 SVGAGI (reference sequence). V shed 0 bases and J 3 bases; nucleotides not matched to a gene: 2. The CDR3: CASSYSGGVYEQYF. CDR3 DNA: TGTGCCAGCAGTTACTCGGGGGGGGTCTACGAGCAGTACTTC.

The chain is built from TRBV5-1 and TRBJ2-1, with 10 bases identical to TRBD2. The V segment lost 4 bases and the J segment 0 bases; nucleotides outside the gene matches: 7. CDR3 size: 17 residues. Germline values: CDR1 SGHRS, CDR2 YFSETQ. Here the CDR3 reads CASSPGLALFSYNEQFF. The CDR3, as DNA: TGCGCCAGCAGCCCGGGACTAGCGCTATTCTCCTACAATGAGCAGTTCTTC.

The chain employs TRBV6-5 and TRBJ2-3; D is uncertain. Trimming removed 9 bases at V and 4 bases at J, with 8 bases between. The CDR3 runs 11 residues. The V gene's germline CDR1 is MNHEY and CDR2 SVGAGI. The CDR3 DNA reads as TGTGCCAGTCGGGTGGCAGATACGCAGTATTTT. Translating gives CASRVADTQYF.

This sequence joins TRBV7-3 and TRBJ1-1; no definite D call. Germline V gene data show CDR1 as SGHTA and CDR2 as FQGTGA. The CDR3 is 14 residues long. V lost 5 bases and J 1 base, leaving 11 bases between the germline ends. In DNA, the CDR3 is TGTGCCAGCAGCCACGGAGGACCGAACACTGAAGCTTTCTTT. Its protein is CASSHGGPNTEAFF.

This sequence joins TRBV9 and TRBJ2-1; TRBD2 is a possible D gene (6 bases). This CDR3 has 18 amino acids. V lost 2 bases and J 0 bases, leaving 18 bases between the germline ends. The germline V gene encodes CDR1 SGDLS and CDR2 YYNGEE. The CDR3 loop reads CASSVRAGSPSSYNEQFF. The CDR3 bases are TGTGCCAGCAGCGTTAGAGCGGGTTCTCCGAGCTCCTACAATGAGCAGTTCTTC.

This clone occurred a few times. The chain has TRBV7-6 and TRBJ1-5, with unresolved D. Trimming took 1 base from V and 7 from J, leaving 11 bases between them. Looked up from germline, CDR1 is SGHVS and CDR2 is FNYEAQ. This CDR3 spans 14 amino acids. The CDR3 region has the DNA TGTGCCAGCAGCTTAGTTGGGCAAAACCAGCCCCAGCATTTT. It yields the protein CASSLVGQNQPQHF.

This chain joins TRBV18 and TRBJ2-7, with TRBD2 identical over 13 bases. V lost 2 bases and J lost 4; bases outside the gene matches: 2. The CDR3 spans 15 residues. From germline, CDR1 is KGHSH and CDR2 LQKENI. CDR3 nucleotides: TGTGCCAGCTCACCAACTAGCGGGGGGGCATACGAGCAGTACTTC. Its protein product is CASSPTSGGAYEQYF.

This clone has just a few counts. The chain recombines TRBV30 with TRBJ2-7; 11 nucleotides match TRBD1. The CDR3 extends over 16 amino acids. The germline V gene has CDR1 GTSNPN and CDR2 SVGIG (reference sequence). V lost 2 bases to trimming and J lost 1 base; unmatched junction nucleotides: 7. The CDR3 here is CAWSPGDRGISYEQYF. The CDR3 DNA follows: TGTGCCTGGAGTCCAGGGGACAGGGGGATTTCCTACGAGCAGTACTTC.